The 10 T cell receptor beta chains listed next were all sequenced from one sample in a study of T cell changes during pregnancy in multiple sclerosis. Using immunoSEQ multiplex PCR, the repertoire was profiled, and TCRdb retains in-frame clones only, with some absent. Of some 41,000 clones detected, roughly nine tenths appear once; the ten largest clones hold more than 0.9%. Sequenced here: CD4+ T cells from peripheral blood mononuclear cells, sampled after pregnancy. The source is a female donor with multiple sclerosis, enrolled in a pregnancy study.

The chain links TRBV19 to TRBJ2-5; D unresolved. Trimming took off 2 bases at V and 3 bases at J, with 7 bases between the two ends. The CDR3 covers 13 residues. CDR1 is LNHDA and CDR2 is SQIVND in the germline V gene (reference sequence). CDR3 sequence reads: CASSILSEETQYF. The CDR3 DNA reads as TGTGCCAGTAGTATACTCTCGGAAGAGACCCAGTACTTC.

The rearrangement links TRBV7-3 to TRBJ2-2; perhaps TRBD1 as D (7 bases). The ends were cut back, 5 bases at V and 1 base at J, with 14 bases in the middle. Per germline, CDR1 SGHTA and CDR2 FQGTGA. The CDR3 extends over 16 amino acids. CDR3 sequence (DNA): TGTGCCAGCAGCCCCCAGGGGGGAGGGAACACCGGGGAGCTGTTTTTT. Translated, it gives CASSPQGGGNTGELFF.

The chain links TRBV19 to TRBJ2-1; TRBD2 matches at 8 bases. The CDR3 consists of 14 residues. V trimming: 9 bases; J trimming: 7 bases; junction bases outside the gene matches: 11. CDR1 is LNHDA and CDR2 is SQIVND in the germline V gene (reference sequence). CDR3 in amino acids: CASAGGAGKNEQFF. As DNA, the CDR3 is TGTGCCAGCGCCGGGGGGGCGGGAAAAAATGAGCAGTTCTTC.

In its sample, this clone was seen once. The gene calls are TRBV30 and TRBJ2-7, with a weak D call TRBD1 (6 bases). The CDR3 is made up of 11 amino acids. With 5 bases removed from V and 3 bases from J, the gap between germline ends came to 8 bases. Germline V gene sequence: CDR1 GTSNPN, CDR2 SVGIG (reference sequence). The CDR3, as DNA: TGTGCCTGGGGGGGCAGCTACGAGCAGTACTTC. It specifies CAWGGSYEQYF.

This chain uses TRBV19 with TRBJ2-7, with D maybe TRBD2 (6 bases). Germline V gene lookup returns CDR1 LNHDA and CDR2 SQIVND (reference sequence). V shed 5 bases and J shed 3 bases, with 26 bases lying between them. CDR3 length equals 18 residues. CDR3 DNA: TGTGCCAGTAGTCCAACATCAAAGAGGGTAGGGAGGATCTACGAGCAGTACTTC. Encoded protein: CASSPTSKRVGRIYEQYF.

The genes are TRBV2 and TRBJ2-1, with 13 bases identical to TRBD2. V lost 5 bases and J lost 7; bases outside the gene matches: 5. Germline CDR1 SNHLY, CDR2 FYNNEI. The CDR3 loop spans 15 amino acids. CDR3 nucleotide sequence: TGTGCCAGCAGTCTACTAGCGGGAGGGGGAAATGAGCAGTTCTTC. Its translation: CASSLLAGGGNEQFF. The full variable domain, its missing parts supplied by reference TRBV2 and TRBJ2-1, is EPEVTQTPSHQVTQMGQEVILRCVPISNHLYFYWYRQILGQKVEFLVSFYNNEISEKSEIFDDQFSVERPDGSNFTLKIRSTKLEDSAMYFCASSLLAGGGNEQFFGPGTRLTVL.

This sequence joins TRBV4-3 and TRBJ1-1; TRBD1 agrees at 10 bases. The CDR3 has 13 amino acids. V lost 3 bases to trimming and J lost 9 bases; unmatched junction nucleotides: 4. The germline V gene encodes CDR1 LGHNA and CDR2 YSLEER. The CDR3 nucleotides read TGCGCCAGCAGCCACCCGGGACAGGGGAAAGCTTTCTTT. This translates into CASSHPGQGKAFF.

V is TRBV5-4 and J is TRBJ2-3, with D possibly matching TRBD1 (5 bases). The CDR3 is 16 residues long. The ends were cut back, 2 bases at V and 3 bases at J, with 16 bases in the middle. Germline V gene sequence: CDR1 SGHNT, CDR2 YYREEE (reference sequence). CDR3 sequence: CASSLMFSQGTDTQYF. The DNA for the CDR3 is TGTGCCAGCAGCTTAATGTTTAGTCAGGGAACAGATACGCAGTATTTT.

The chain's CDR3 is CASSLAYRTSGRFNEQFF. The CDR3 nucleotides read TGCGCCAGCAGCTTGGCCTATCGGACTAGCGGGAGGTTCAATGAGCAGTTCTTC. The V and J genes are TRBV5-1 and TRBJ2-1, with TRBD2 matching 14 bases. CDR3 length: 18 residues. Germline V gene lookup returns CDR1 SGHRS and CDR2 YFSETQ. J was trimmed by 6 bases and V by 0 bases; bases with no gene match: 8.

The rearrangement links TRBV5-4 to TRBJ2-7; TRBD1 matches at 7 bases. CDR3 length equals 14 residues. CDR1 and CDR2 from the germline V gene are SGHNT and YYREEE (reference sequence). The V segment lost 6 bases and the J segment 3 bases; nucleotides outside the gene matches: 9. For the CDR3, the DNA is TGTGCCAGCAAGGACTCGGGACAGCTCTACGAGCAGTACTTC. Translating it yields CASKDSGQLYEQYF.